This T cell receptor beta chain was identified during a study of regulatory T cells in long-lasting Graves disease. CDR3 regions were amplified by Arm-PCR using iRepertoire HTBI primers to build TCR beta libraries. TCRdb called the multiplex PCR reads again in MiXCR, with one record for every CDR3 protein. The data hold about 540,000 distinct CDR3 sequences, with less than 15% observed a single time. This clonotype has a count of ten or more. Time point specified: newly diagnosed GD, antithyroid drugs for less than 3 months. From PBMCs, RNA was extracted and then used to make the TCR library. The CDR3 has 10 amino acids. The V gene lost 8 bases and the J gene lost 5 bases, with 5 bases spanning the gap. Germline lookup yields CDR1 LNHDA and CDR2 SQIVND (reference sequence). This sample was also put to use in a study of T cells in Graves' hyperthyroidism and ophthalmopathy.

V gene TRBV19 combines with J gene TRBJ2-3; D is undetermined. This sequence originates from a young man with Graves disease. Sequenced material: peripheral blood mononuclear cells (PBMCs), taken at new diagnosis, from a patient treated with antithyroid drugs. The CDR3 loop is CASGVDTQYF. DNA of the CDR3: TGTGCCAGTGGGGTAGATACGCAGTATTTT.